This passage covers 27 T cell receptor beta chains from one sample sequenced in a study of cytomegalovirus exposure and HLA in healthy donors. The PCR contained 60 Vbeta and 13 Jbeta primers. The table came from immunoSEQ multiplex PCR; TCRdb's copy has only in-frame clones and leaves some out. The sample includes some 170,000 clones, roughly 79% seen only once; the top ten take around 13%. Specimen: PBMCs. The receptors here all came from a woman between 45 and 60 years old in good health and CMV-seronegative.

The chain couples TRBV5-1 to TRBJ2-3; TRBD2 aligns across 9 bases. Germline V lookup: CDR1 SGHRS, CDR2 YFSETQ. The CDR3 contains 20 residues. The ends lost 3 bases at V and 0 bases at J; junction bases unmatched: 17. The CDR3 sequence: CASSSLGGSGGITSTDTQYF. The CDR3 nucleotides read TGCGCCAGCAGCTCCCTTGGGGGTAGCGGGGGAATAACTAGCACAGATACGCAGTATTTT.

The chain carries TRBV2 and TRBJ1-2, with 7 bases fitting TRBD1. The CDR3 covers 14 residues. The V gene end was trimmed by 3 bases and the J gene end by 4 bases; junction bases not matched to a gene: 5. Germline lookup yields CDR1 SNHLY and CDR2 FYNNEI. The CDR3 DNA reads TGTGCCAGCAGTGACAGCAGGGGGTCCTATGGCTACACCTTC. Amino acids: CASSDSRGSYGYTF. Full variable domain (outside the CDR3, taken from reference TRBV2 and TRBJ1-2): EPEVTQTPSHQVTQMGQEVILRCVPISNHLYFYWYRQILGQKVEFLVSFYNNEISEKSEIFDDQFSVERPDGSNFTLKIRSTKLEDSAMYFCASSDSRGSYGYTFGSGTRLTVV.

The gene calls are TRBV9 and TRBJ2-7; no reliable D call. Germline-derived CDR1 and CDR2 are SGDLS and YYNGEE. The CDR3 runs 13 residues. Trimming cost V 4 bases and J 6 bases, with 14 bases left between them. The CDR3 nucleotides are TGTGCCAGCAGCCCCACGGGTTACGGCGAGCAGTACTTC. Residues: CASSPTGYGEQYF.

The V gene is TRBV29-1, the J gene TRBJ1-1; a weak D match, TRBD1 (6 bases). The CDR3 covers 14 residues. CDR1 and CDR2 (germline): SQVTM, ANQGSEA. V shed 1 base and J shed 1 base, with 10 bases lying between them. For the CDR3, the DNA is TGCAGCGTTGAAGCCGGCAGGGGGAACACTGAAGCTTTCTTT. It yields the protein CSVEAGRGNTEAFF.

The chain has TRBV7-8 and TRBJ1-1; D is possibly TRBD1 (5 bases). Germline V gene lookup returns CDR1 SGHVS and CDR2 FQNEAQ. Between the trimmed V and J ends, which lost 1 base and 1 base, there was a span of 13 bases. The CDR3 runs 16 residues. The CDR3 is CASSLDLLGGNTEAFF. The CDR3 coding sequence is TGTGCCAGCAGCTTAGATTTGTTGGGGGGGAACACTGAAGCTTTCTTT.

This chain uses TRBV6-4 with TRBJ2-1; tentatively, D is TRBD1 (6 bases). This CDR3 region has 14 residues. From germline, CDR1 is MRHNA and CDR2 SNTAGT. The germline V and J ends were trimmed by 3 bases and 2 bases, with 8 bases remaining between them. The chain's CDR3 is CASSEDSAYNEQFF. The CDR3 region has the DNA TGTGCCAGCAGTGAGGACAGCGCCTACAATGAGCAGTTCTTC.

V gene TRBV7-2 combines with J gene TRBJ1-1; a weak D match, TRBD1 (6 bases). This CDR3 is built from 14 residues. Per germline, CDR1 SGHTA and CDR2 FQGNSA. Trimming took off 6 bases at V and 2 bases at J, with 13 bases between the two ends. The CDR3 spells CASRRTEPNTEAFF. The CDR3 bases are TGTGCCAGCAGGAGGACAGAACCCAACACTGAAGCTTTCTTT.

The rearrangement uses TRBV27 and TRBJ1-2; weak D call: TRBD1 (5 bases). Germline V gives CDR1 MNHEY, CDR2 SMNVEV (reference sequence). Trimming removed 5 bases from V and 8 bases from J, with 18 bases in between. The length of the CDR3 is 14 residues. The CDR3 protein is CASSTSGRVGGYTF. The CDR3 DNA is TGTGCCAGCAGTACCTCTGGCAGGGTTGGGGGCTACACCTTC.

The chain has TRBV4-2 and TRBJ2-3; 9 bases agree with TRBD2. Trimming removed 4 bases from V and 4 bases from J; junction bases left unmatched: 12. The CDR3 length is 17 residues. CDR1 is LGHNA, CDR2 YNFKEQ, per germline. The CDR3 protein is CASSRRPGAGGPDTQYF. In nucleotides, the CDR3 is TGTGCCAGCAGCCGGCGGCCGGGCGCGGGAGGGCCAGATACGCAGTATTTT.

J is TRBJ1-5 and V is TRBV18; 12 bases agree with TRBD1. J was trimmed by 6 bases and V by 6 bases; bases with no gene match: 3. Germline assignment: CDR1 KGHSH and CDR2 LQKENI. This CDR3 has 14 amino acids. The CDR3 protein is CASSGTGGFQPQHF. The DNA of the CDR3 is TGTGCCAGCTCCGGGACAGGGGGCTTTCAGCCCCAGCATTTT.

The chain joins TRBV19 to TRBJ2-1; tentatively, D is TRBD1 (5 bases). V lost 4 bases, J lost 7 bases, and 14 bases lay in between. The germline CDR1 and CDR2 sequences are LNHDA and SQIVND (reference sequence). The CDR3 length is 14 residues. The chain's CDR3 is CASSTTRAPNEQFF. CDR3 sequence (DNA): TGTGCCAGTAGTACCACCAGGGCCCCAAATGAGCAGTTCTTC.

This chain uses TRBV4-3 with TRBJ2-5; D unclear. The CDR3 extends over 16 amino acids. Germline CDR1 is LGHNA and CDR2 is YSLEER. Trimming took 0 bases from V and 2 from J, leaving 13 bases between them. CDR3 bases: TGCGCCAGCAGCCAAGATAGGTTTGGGCAGCAAGAGACCCAGTACTTC. It translates to CASSQDRFGQQETQYF.

This clone was seen a handful of times. The gene calls are TRBV14 and TRBJ1-1; weak D call: TRBD1 (5 bases). V lost 4 bases and J lost 0, with 15 bases in between. Germline V gene lookup returns CDR1 SGHDN and CDR2 FVKESK. The CDR3 consists of 16 residues. DNA of the CDR3: TGTGCCAGCAGCCCCAATGGAGGGGATATGAACACTGAAGCTTTCTTT. Protein sequence: CASSPNGGDMNTEAFF.

The chain couples TRBV6-6 to TRBJ2-3, with 7 bases that match TRBD1. The V gene end was trimmed by 0 bases and the J gene end by 0 bases; junction bases not matched to a gene: 3. Germline CDR1 is MNHNY and CDR2 is SVGAGI (reference sequence). This CDR3 is 16 amino acids long. The CDR3: CASSYSRDSSTDTQYF. The CDR3 DNA sequence: TGTGCCAGCAGTTACTCTCGGGACAGTAGCACAGATACGCAGTATTTT.

V and J are TRBV19 and TRBJ2-5; possible D gene TRBD2, 6 bases. Per germline, CDR1 LNHDA and CDR2 SQIVND (reference sequence). The CDR3 is 14 amino acids. V dropped 3 bases and J dropped 1 base, with 9 bases sitting between them. CDR3 coding DNA: TGTGCCAGTAGTATGGGCGGGATCCAAGAGACCCAGTACTTC. Translation: CASSMGGIQETQYF.

V is TRBV6-1 and J is TRBJ2-1, with TRBD1 matching 7 bases. With V trimmed by 6 bases and J by 8 bases, 10 bases remained unmatched. There are 14 residues in the CDR3. From germline, CDR1 is MNHNS and CDR2 SASEGT. The CDR3 protein is CASRGTARGYEQFF. The CDR3, as DNA: TGTGCCAGCAGGGGGACAGCGAGAGGTTATGAGCAGTTCTTC.

This chain links TRBV2 with TRBJ1-2, with D uncertain. Trimming took 7 bases from V and 4 from J, leaving 16 bases between them. In germline, CDR1 is SNHLY, CDR2 FYNNEI. This CDR3 is built from 14 residues. The DNA of the CDR3 is TGTGCCAGCATCCCGGACTCGAGAGGCTATGGCTACACCTTC. This gives the protein CASIPDSRGYGYTF.

CDR3 bases: TGCAGCGCCCGACAGACCAACTATGGCTACACCTTC. This encodes CSARQTNYGYTF. This rearrangement joins TRBV29-1 to TRBJ1-2; possible D gene TRBD1, 5 bases. CDR1 is SQVTM, CDR2 ANQGSEA, per germline. V lost 7 bases and J lost 2, with 11 bases in between. This CDR3 contains 12 residues.

The DNA for the CDR3 is TGCGCCAGCAGCCAGTCTAGCACAGATACGCAGTATTTT. Protein product: CASSQSSTDTQYF. The chain links TRBV4-3 to TRBJ2-3, with no clear D. This CDR3 is built from 13 residues. Trimming left V 3 bases short and J 0 bases short, with 4 bases between. Per the germline V gene, CDR1 is LGHNA and CDR2 is YSLEER.

The chain couples TRBV6-5 to TRBJ1-3, with D uncertain. CDR3 size: 13 residues. CDR1 is MNHEY and CDR2 is SVGAGI in the germline V gene. The V end was cut by 6 bases, the J end by 2 bases, with 8 bases between. CDR3 loop: CASSASTGNTIYF. CDR3 nucleotide sequence: TGTGCCAGCAGCGCAAGCACTGGAAACACCATATATTTT.

The chain carries TRBV4-2 and TRBJ1-1, with 7 bases lining up with TRBD1. Germline V gives CDR1 LGHNA, CDR2 YNFKEQ. This CDR3 contains 18 residues. V trimming: 3 bases; J trimming: 3 bases; junction bases outside the gene matches: 16. CDR3 coding DNA: TGTGCCAGCAGCCAGGAGTTCGAAGGGGGCATGACGGACACTGAAGCTTTCTTT. It is translated as CASSQEFEGGMTDTEAFF.

This clone was observed a handful of times. The V gene is TRBV6-5, the J gene TRBJ1-2; maybe TRBD1 (5 bases). This CDR3 region has 16 residues. V was cut by 0 bases and J by 5 bases, with 16 bases left in between. From germline, CDR1 is MNHEY and CDR2 SVGAGI. CDR3 residues: CASSYSRTPQVYGYTF. CDR3 sequence (DNA): TGTGCCAGCAGTTACTCGAGGACACCACAAGTGTATGGCTACACCTTC.

The chain couples TRBV14 to TRBJ2-1; tentatively, D is TRBD2 (6 bases). Germline V gene lookup returns CDR1 SGHDN and CDR2 FVKESK. Trimming took 1 base from V and 5 from J, leaving 15 bases between them. The CDR3 has 16 amino acids. CDR3 bases: TGTGCCAGCAGCCAAGTGACTGGAGGGCAGAACAATGAGCAGTTCTTC. Translated, it gives CASSQVTGGQNNEQFF.

This clone was observed once. The chain carries TRBV7-8 and TRBJ1-1; 7 positions agree with TRBD1. The length of the CDR3 is 16 residues. The J segment lost 0 bases and the V segment lost 4 bases, leaving 8 bases of the junction unmatched. Per germline, CDR1 SGHVS and CDR2 FQNEAQ. CDR3 region: CASSSQGQLMNTEAFF. The CDR3 bases are TGTGCCAGCAGCTCGCAGGGACAGCTTATGAACACTGAAGCTTTCTTT. Variable domain in full (rest from reference TRBV7-8 and TRBJ1-1): GAGVSQSPRYKVAKRGQDVALRCDPISGHVSLFWYQQALGQGPEFLTYFQNEAQLDKSGLPSDRFFAERPEGSVSTLKIQRTQQEDSAVYLCASSSQGQLMNTEAFFGQGTRLTVV.

This chain joins TRBV7-7 and TRBJ2-1; TRBD2 matches 9 bases. J gave up 8 bases and V 5 bases, and 7 bases lay outside the gene matches. The CDR3 is 14 residues long. The germline gives CDR1 SSHAT, CDR2 FNYEAQ (reference sequence). The CDR3 reads CASSPGVAGDEQFF. The CDR3 bases are TGTGCCAGCAGCCCTGGAGTAGCGGGGGATGAGCAGTTCTTC. Filled out from reference TRBV7-7 and TRBJ2-1, the complete variable domain reads GAGVSQSPRYKVTKRGQDVTLRCDPISSHATLYWYQQALGQGPEFLTYFNYEAQPDKSGLPSDRFSAERPEGSISTLTIQRTEQRDSAMYRCASSPGVAGDEQFFGPGTRLTVL.

The chain couples TRBV11-2 to TRBJ1-1; 11 nucleotides agree with TRBD1. The CDR3 consists of 15 residues. CDR1 is SGHAT, CDR2 FQNNGV, per germline. The V gene end was trimmed by 3 bases and the J gene end by 8 bases; junction bases not matched to a gene: 8. Written as DNA, the CDR3 is TGTGCCAGCAGCTTGGCCCCGGGACAGGGGGAAGAAGCTTTCTTT. This codes for CASSLAPGQGEEAFF.

V and J are TRBV5-5 and TRBJ2-1, with 8 bases that match TRBD1. Unmatched junction bases numbered 9, after V lost 3 bases and J lost 1 base. The CDR3 length is 17 residues. From germline, CDR1 is SGHKS and CDR2 YYEKEE (reference sequence). CDR3 in DNA: TGTGCCAGCAGCTCCCCCCAGGGGGCCTATTCCTACAATGAGCAGTTCTTC. Protein: CASSSPQGAYSYNEQFF.